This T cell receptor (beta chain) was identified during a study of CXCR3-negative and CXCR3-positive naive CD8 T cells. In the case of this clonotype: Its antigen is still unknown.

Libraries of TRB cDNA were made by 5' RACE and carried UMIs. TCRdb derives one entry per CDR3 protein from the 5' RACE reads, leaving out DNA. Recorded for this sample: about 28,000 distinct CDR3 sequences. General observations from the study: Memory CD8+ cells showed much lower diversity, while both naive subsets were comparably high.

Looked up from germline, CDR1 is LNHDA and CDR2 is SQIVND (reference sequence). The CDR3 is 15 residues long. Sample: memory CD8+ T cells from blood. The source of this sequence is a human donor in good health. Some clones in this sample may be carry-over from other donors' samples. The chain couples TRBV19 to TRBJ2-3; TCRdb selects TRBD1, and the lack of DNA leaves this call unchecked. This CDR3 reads CASSIDGRRTDTQYF.